The entry below gives a single TCR beta chain sequence along with its context. Using immunoSEQ multiplex PCR, the repertoire was profiled, and TCRdb retains in-frame clones only, with some absent. Altogether about 1.9 million clones are present, about 94% being singletons, with the ten largest covering about 1.7%. Naive CD8 cells, CD45RO-negative and positively selected for CCR7, excluded terminally differentiated effector memory CD45RA+ cells. Germline V gene data show CDR1 as LGHNA and CDR2 as YSLEER. V lost 1 base and J lost 6, with 17 bases in between. This CDR3 is 16 amino acids long. This record comes from a study of shared clonotypes between healthy human individuals.

This receptor was obtained from a man between 18 and 35 years old in good health. Some clones in this sample may be carry-over from other donors' samples. The chain carries TRBV4-3 and TRBJ2-3; D remains ambiguous. The sequenced sample was naive CD8+ T cells from PBMCs. The chain's CDR3 is CASSQVRASGQDTQYF. CDR3 bases: TGCGCCAGCAGCCAAGTCCGGGCCTCCGGCCAGGATACGCAGTATTTT.